This entry is about one T cell receptor (beta chain). Its antigen is currently not known. No base-level quality is on record; no much larger clone is a single base apart. This entry comes from a study of read filtering for tumor transcriptome and immune sequencing (dated by TCRdb to 2020 to 2022). Turning to the overall study: The cohort consisted of 17 to 20 male and over eleven female patients, with a mean age of 65.9 years and an age range of roughly 47 to 85. By revised international staging, eight or nine patients were R-ISS I, some 17 were R-ISS II and roughly 7 were R-ISS III. A main aim was a read-filtering strategy for immune repertoire data, specifically whether clonotypes supported by a single read should be removed. After DNase treatment, whole-transcriptome libraries were prepared with the TruSeq RNA Access Library Prep Kit. Per sample, about 3.5 to 11 million TCR-region mapped reads were obtained with IR-seq, compared with only about 80 to 1,400 with RNA-seq. TCR repertoires obtained by targeted immune repertoire sequencing and by bulk whole-transcriptome sequencing performed on the same bone marrow samples were compared. What the research found in general, with its limitations: Single-read clonotypes made up around 80% of clonotypes but only around 4% of total reads in IR-seq, compared with approximately 70% of clonotypes and approximately 40% of reads in RNA-seq. The sorted CD138-negative fraction was a mixed bone marrow immune population, not purified T cells. Removing single-read clonotypes increased the correlation between IR-seq and RNA-seq shared clonotype proportions. Compared with RNA-seq, IR-seq captured clonotypes at much higher depth and more reliably, and a smaller IR-seq throughput was enough to identify most shared clonotypes.

Here V drops 7 bases and J drops 3 bases, and the junction holds 6 bases not matched to any gene. Inclusive of the bounding cysteine and phenylalanine, the CDR3 is 13 residues long. The retained sequence is limited to the CDR3, 39 bases, with the frame set at the first base. Looking up the germline V gene yields CDR1 SQVTM and CDR2 ANQGSEA. Starting from roughly 410 ng RNA, TCR libraries were constructed with the Immunoverse kit using molecular barcoded adaptors that cover the alpha/delta and beta/gamma chains. TCR library preparation used the same RNA that was used for transcriptome sequencing. An Illumina HiSeq 4000 with 2 x 150 cycles was used to sequence the TCR libraries. Regarding the original processing steps: TCR reads were aligned to human V, D, J and C references and assembled into CDR3 clonotypes with MiXCR, including quality filtering and error correction. Clonotype counts and gene usage diversity were analyzed with the tcR package in R. Raw mapping reads were checked after the RNA-seq reads had been mapped by STAR aligner version 2.5.3a onto the human GRCh37 genome. To test how sequencing depth affects detected clonotypes, IR-seq fastq files were randomly downsampled with Seqtk 1.3. The raw public reads went through TCRdb reprocessing: fastp at Q25, MiXCR clone calling, in-frame beta chains kept. All rows with the same CDR3 protein become a single entry with the most common DNA and genes. TCRdb, not the original authors, processed these V and J calls. The sample contains tens of thousands of distinct CDR3 sequences, around 14% of them found a single time. In total, the top ten clones hold 35% to 50% of the sample.

Each patient had bone marrow sampled at the time of active disease. Ficoll-Hypaque density gradient centrifugation was used to isolate bone marrow mononuclear cells. CD138-negative cells were obtained by negative selection after labeling with CD138 magnetic microbeads on a MACS separator, removing myeloma plasma cells. Flow cytometry on an Attune NxT with CD138 antibodies was used to check the purity of the isolated cells. TRIzol reagent was used to extract total RNA, which was then quantified with a NanoDrop spectrophotometer. For each patient, paired RNA-seq and IR-seq were run on the CD138-negative bone marrow sample from that patient.

Sequenced input: a population of CD138-negative cells sorted from bone marrow. The intended sense of this specimen's cell subset or site label: bone marrow mononuclear cells depleted of CD138+ plasma/myeloma cells by negative magnetic selection. The receptor's source is a donor over 35 with multiple myeloma. Recombination joined TRBV29-1 with TRBJ2-3; 8 junctional bases match TRBD2. In nucleotide form, the sequence is TGCAGCGCCGAGCGGGAGTGGACAGATACGCAGTATTTT. This sequence encodes CSAEREWTDTQYF.